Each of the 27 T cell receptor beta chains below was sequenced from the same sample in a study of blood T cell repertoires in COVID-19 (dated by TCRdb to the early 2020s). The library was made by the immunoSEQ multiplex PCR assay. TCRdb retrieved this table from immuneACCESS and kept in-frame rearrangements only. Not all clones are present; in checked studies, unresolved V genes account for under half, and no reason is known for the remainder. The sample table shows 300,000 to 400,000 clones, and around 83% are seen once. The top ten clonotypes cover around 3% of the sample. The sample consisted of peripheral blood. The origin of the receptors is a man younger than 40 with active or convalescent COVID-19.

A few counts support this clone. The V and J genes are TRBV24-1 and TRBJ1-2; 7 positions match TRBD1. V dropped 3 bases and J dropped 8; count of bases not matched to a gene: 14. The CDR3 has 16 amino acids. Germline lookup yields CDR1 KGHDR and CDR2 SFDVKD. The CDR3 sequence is CATSDPTRGQVEGYTF. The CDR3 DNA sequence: TGTGCCACCAGTGATCCCACTCGAGGACAGGTGGAAGGCTACACCTTC.

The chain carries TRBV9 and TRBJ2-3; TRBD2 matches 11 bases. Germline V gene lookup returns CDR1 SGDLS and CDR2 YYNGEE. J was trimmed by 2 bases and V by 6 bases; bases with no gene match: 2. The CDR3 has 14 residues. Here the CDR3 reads CASTGLAVTDTQYF. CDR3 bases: TGTGCCAGCACGGGACTAGCGGTCACAGATACGCAGTATTTT.

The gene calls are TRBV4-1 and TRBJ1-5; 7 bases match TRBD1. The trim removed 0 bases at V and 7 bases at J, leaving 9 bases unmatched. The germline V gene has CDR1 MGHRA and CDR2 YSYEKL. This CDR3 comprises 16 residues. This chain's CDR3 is CASSQDGQVANQPQHF. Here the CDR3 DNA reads TGCGCCAGCAGCCAAGACGGACAGGTTGCAAACCAGCCCCAGCATTTT.

The CDR3 region is CASSLGPGQGALNEQFF. CDR3 DNA sequence: TGTGCCAGCAGCTTAGGGCCAGGACAGGGGGCGCTGAATGAGCAGTTCTTC. This sequence joins TRBV7-9 and TRBJ2-1, with 11 positions matching TRBD1. Trimming took 1 base from V and 7 from J; bases not matched to a gene: 9. Germline CDR1 is SEHNR and CDR2 is FQNEAQ (reference sequence). There are 17 residues in the CDR3.

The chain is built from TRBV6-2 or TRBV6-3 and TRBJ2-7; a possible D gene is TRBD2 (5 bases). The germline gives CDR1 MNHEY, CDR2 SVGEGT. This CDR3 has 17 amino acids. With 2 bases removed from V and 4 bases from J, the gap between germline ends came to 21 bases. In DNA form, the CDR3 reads TGTGCCAGCAGTTACCCCACCCCCTCCGGACTGGGTTACGAGCAGTACTTC. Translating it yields CASSYPTPSGLGYEQYF.

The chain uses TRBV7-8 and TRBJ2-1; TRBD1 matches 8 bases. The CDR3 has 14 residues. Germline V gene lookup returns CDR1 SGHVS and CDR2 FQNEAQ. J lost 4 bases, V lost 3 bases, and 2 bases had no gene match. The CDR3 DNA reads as TGTGCCAGCAGCTTCCGGGACAGGTACAATGAGCAGTTCTTC. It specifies CASSFRDRYNEQFF.

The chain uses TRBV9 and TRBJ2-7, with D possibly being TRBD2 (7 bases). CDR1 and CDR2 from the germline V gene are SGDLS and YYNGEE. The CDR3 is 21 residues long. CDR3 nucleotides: TGTGGTGGAGTAGAAGGGGGGGAAGTGGTTCCGAAAGGCTCTACGGTGGGCGAGCAGTACTTC. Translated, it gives CGGVEGGEVVPKGSTVGEQYF.

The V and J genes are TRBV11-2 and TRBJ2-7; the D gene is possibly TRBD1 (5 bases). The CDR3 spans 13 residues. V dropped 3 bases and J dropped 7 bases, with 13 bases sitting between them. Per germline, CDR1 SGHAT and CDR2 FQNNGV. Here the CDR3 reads CASSFDSRAEQYF. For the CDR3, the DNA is TGTGCCAGCAGCTTTGACTCCAGGGCAGAGCAGTACTTC.

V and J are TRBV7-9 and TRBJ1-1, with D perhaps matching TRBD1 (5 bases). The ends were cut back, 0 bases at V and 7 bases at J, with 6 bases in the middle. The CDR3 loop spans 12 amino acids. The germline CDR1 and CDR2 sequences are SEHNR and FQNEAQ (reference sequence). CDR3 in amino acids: CASSLATDEAFF. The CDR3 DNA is TGTGCCAGCAGCTTAGCGACAGATGAAGCTTTCTTT.

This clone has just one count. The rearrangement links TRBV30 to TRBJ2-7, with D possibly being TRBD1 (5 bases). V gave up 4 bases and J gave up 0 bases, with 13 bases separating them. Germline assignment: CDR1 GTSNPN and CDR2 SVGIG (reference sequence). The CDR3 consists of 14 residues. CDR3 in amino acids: CAWIEQGNSYEQYF. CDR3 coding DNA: TGTGCCTGGATTGAGCAGGGAAACTCCTACGAGCAGTACTTC.

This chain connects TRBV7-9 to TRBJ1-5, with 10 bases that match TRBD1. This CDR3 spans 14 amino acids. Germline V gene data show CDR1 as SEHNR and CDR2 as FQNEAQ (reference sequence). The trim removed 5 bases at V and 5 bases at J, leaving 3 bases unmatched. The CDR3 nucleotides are TGTGCCAGCAGCCGGGACAGGGGCTATCAGCCCCAGCATTTT. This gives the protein CASSRDRGYQPQHF.

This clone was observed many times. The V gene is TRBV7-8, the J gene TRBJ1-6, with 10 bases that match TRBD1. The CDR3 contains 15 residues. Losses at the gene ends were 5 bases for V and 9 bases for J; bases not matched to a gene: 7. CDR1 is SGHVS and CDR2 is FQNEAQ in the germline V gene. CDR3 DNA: TGTGCCAGCAGCCAGGGACAGGGGCAGGGTTCACCCCTCCACTTT. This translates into CASSQGQGQGSPLHF. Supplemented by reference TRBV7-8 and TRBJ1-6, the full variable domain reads GAGVSQSPRYKVAKRGQDVALRCDPISGHVSLFWYQQALGQGPEFLTYFQNEAQLDKSGLPSDRFFAERPEGSVSTLKIQRTQQEDSAVYLCASSQGQGQGSPLHFGNGTRLTVT.

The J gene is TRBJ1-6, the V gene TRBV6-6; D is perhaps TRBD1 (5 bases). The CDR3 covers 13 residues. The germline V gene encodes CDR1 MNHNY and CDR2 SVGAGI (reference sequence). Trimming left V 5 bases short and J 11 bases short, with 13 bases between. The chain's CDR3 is CASSDSQGTPLHF. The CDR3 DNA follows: TGTGCCAGCAGTGATAGCCAGGGAACACCCCTCCACTTT.

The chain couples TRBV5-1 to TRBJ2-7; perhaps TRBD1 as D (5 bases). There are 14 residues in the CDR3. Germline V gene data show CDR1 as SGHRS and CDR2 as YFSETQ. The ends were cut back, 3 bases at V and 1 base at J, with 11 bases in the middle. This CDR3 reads CASSSRAVSYEQYF. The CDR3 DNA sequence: TGCGCCAGCAGCTCCAGGGCAGTTTCCTACGAGCAGTACTTC. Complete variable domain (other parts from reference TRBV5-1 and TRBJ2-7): KAGVTQTPRYLIKTRGQQVTLSCSPISGHRSVSWYQQTPGQGLQFLFEYFSETQRNKGNFPGRFSGRQFSNSRSEMNVSTLELGDSALYLCASSSRAVSYEQYFGPGTRLTVT.

The CDR3 reads CAWRLRREPYEQYF. CDR3 sequence (DNA): TGTGCCTGGAGGCTCCGGCGGGAGCCCTACGAGCAGTACTTC. The genes are TRBV30 and TRBJ2-7; 7 bases are a match to TRBD2. This CDR3 is built from 14 residues. The V gene end was trimmed by 3 bases and the J gene end by 2 bases; junction bases not matched to a gene: 7. Per germline, CDR1 GTSNPN and CDR2 SVGIG (reference sequence).

CDR3 region: CASVQGDRAFF. CDR3 nucleotide sequence: TGTGCCAGTGTACAGGGGGATCGAGCTTTCTTT. This chain links TRBV19 with TRBJ1-1; the match to TRBD1 covers 8 bases. J was trimmed by 10 bases and V by 8 bases; bases with no gene match: 6. CDR1 is LNHDA, CDR2 SQIVND, per germline (reference sequence). This CDR3 is built from 11 residues.

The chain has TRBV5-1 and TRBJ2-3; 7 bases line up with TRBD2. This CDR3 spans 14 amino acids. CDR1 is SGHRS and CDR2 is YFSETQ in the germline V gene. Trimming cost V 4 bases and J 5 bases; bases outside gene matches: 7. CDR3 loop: CASSPGGGQDTQYF. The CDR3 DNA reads TGCGCCAGCAGCCCGGGCGGGGGTCAAGATACGCAGTATTTT.

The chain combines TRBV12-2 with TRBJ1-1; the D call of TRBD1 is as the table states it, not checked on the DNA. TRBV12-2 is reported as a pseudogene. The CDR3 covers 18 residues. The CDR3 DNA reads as TGTGCAAGTCGCCCTCCCCCCCTCTCGACAGAAATGAACACTGAAGCTTTCTTT. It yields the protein CASRPPPLSTEMNTEAFF.

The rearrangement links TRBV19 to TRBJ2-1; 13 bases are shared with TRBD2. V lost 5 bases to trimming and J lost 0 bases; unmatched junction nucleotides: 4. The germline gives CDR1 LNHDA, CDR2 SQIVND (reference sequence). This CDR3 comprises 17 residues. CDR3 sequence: CASSLGLAGFSYNEQFF. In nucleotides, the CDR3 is TGTGCCAGTAGTTTGGGACTAGCGGGATTCTCCTACAATGAGCAGTTCTTC. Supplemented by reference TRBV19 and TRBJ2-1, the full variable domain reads DGGITQSPKYLFRKEGQNVTLSCEQNLNHDAMYWYRQDPGQGLRLIYYSQIVNDFQKGDIAEGYSVSREKKESFPLTVTSAQKNPTAFYLCASSLGLAGFSYNEQFFGPGTRLTVL.

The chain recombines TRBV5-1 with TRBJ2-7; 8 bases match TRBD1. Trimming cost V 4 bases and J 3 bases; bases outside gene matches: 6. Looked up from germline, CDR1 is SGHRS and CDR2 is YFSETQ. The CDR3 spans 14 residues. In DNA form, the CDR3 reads TGCGCCAGCAGCGTAGGACAGGGTAGCTACGAGCAGTACTTC. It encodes CASSVGQGSYEQYF.

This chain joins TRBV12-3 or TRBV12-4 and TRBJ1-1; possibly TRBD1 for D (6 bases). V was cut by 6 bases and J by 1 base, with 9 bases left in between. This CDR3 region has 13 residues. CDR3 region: CASRGQRNTEAFF. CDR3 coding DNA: TGTGCCAGCAGAGGACAGCGGAACACTGAAGCTTTCTTT.

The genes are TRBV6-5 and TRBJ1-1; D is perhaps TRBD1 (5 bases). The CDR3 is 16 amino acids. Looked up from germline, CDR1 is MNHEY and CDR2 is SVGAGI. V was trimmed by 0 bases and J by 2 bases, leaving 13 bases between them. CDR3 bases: TGTGCCAGCAGTTACTCAAGGGCAGGGTCTAACACTGAAGCTTTCTTT. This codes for CASSYSRAGSNTEAFF.

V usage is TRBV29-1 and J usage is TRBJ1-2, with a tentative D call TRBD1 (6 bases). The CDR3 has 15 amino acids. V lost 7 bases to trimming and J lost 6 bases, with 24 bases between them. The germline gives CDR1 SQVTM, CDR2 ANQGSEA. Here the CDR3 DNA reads TGCAGCGCGATAAAAAGGGGGAGAGGGGCTAATGGCTACACCTTC. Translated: CSAIKRGRGANGYTF.

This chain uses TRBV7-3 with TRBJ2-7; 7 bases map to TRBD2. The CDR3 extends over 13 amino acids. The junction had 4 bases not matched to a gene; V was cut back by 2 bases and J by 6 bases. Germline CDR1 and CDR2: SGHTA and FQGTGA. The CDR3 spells CASSLSGGGEQYF. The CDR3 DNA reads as TGTGCCAGCAGCTTATCGGGCGGGGGCGAGCAGTACTTC.

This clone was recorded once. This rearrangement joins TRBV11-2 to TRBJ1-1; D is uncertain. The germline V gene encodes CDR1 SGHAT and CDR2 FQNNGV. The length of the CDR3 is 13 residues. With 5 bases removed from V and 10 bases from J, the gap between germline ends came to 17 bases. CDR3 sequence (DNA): TGTGCCAGCAGCGTACAGACGGAGGGTGGAGCTTTCTTT. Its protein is CASSVQTEGGAFF. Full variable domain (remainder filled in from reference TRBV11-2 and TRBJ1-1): EAGVAQSPRYKIIEKRQSVAFWCNPISGHATLYWYQQILGQGPKLLIQFQNNGVVDDSQLPKDRFSAERLKGVDSTLKIQPAKLEDSAVYLCASSVQTEGGAFFGQGTRLTVV.

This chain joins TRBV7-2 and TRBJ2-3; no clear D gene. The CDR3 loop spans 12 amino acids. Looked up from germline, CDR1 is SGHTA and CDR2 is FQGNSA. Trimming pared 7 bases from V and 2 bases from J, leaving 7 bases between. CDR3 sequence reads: CASNTSTDTQYF. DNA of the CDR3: TGTGCCAGCAACACCTCCACAGATACGCAGTATTTT.

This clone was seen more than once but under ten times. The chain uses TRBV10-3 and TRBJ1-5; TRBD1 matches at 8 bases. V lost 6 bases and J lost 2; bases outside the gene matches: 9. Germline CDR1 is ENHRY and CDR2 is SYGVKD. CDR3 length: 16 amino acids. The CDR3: CAISQSGGAGNQPQHF. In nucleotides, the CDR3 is TGTGCCATCAGCCAATCAGGGGGCGCCGGCAATCAGCCCCAGCATTTT.